The present T cell receptor beta chain was sequenced within a study of blood T cell repertoires in COVID-19. On the study more broadly: Material from acute and convalescent COVID-19 was sourced from the United States, Italy and Spain.

J was trimmed by 3 bases and V by 2 bases; bases with no gene match: 0. Germline V CDR1 and CDR2: GTSNPN, SVGIG (reference sequence). This CDR3 region has 12 residues. Authors' methods: Reference gene primer amplification yielded estimated nucleated cell counts. The method was immunoSEQ multiplex PCR; TCRdb's version includes in-frame clones alone and lacks a portion of them. That table supplies the V and J calls and clone size; D and trimming were determined from the DNA. The sample comprises about 250,000 clones, 83% of which are singletons, and 3.6% rests with the top ten. As to this clone: Other DNA sequences in the sample encode the same CDR3.

V is TRBV30 and J is TRBJ2-7; 8 bases map to TRBD1. This TCR derives from a woman between 40 and 50 years old who had been exposed to COVID-19. Sequenced sample: PBMCs or T cells enriched from blood (not recorded which). CDR3 sequence: CAWSTGGYEQYF. Here the CDR3 DNA reads TGTGCCTGGAGTACAGGGGGCTACGAGCAGTACTTC.